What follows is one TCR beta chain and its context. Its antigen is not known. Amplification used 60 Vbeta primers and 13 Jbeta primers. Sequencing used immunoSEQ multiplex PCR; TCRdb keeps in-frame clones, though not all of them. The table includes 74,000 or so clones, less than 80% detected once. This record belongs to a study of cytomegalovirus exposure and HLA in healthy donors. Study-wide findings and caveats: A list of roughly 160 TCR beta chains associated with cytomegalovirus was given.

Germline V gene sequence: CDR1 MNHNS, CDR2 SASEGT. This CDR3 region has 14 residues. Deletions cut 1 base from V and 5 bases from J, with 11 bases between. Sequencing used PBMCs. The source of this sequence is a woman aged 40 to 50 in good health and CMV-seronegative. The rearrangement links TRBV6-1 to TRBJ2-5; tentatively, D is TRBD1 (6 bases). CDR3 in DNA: TGTGCCAGCAGTGAAGGCACAGGGCGGGAGACCCAGTACTTC. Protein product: CASSEGTGRETQYF.